In this sample, the clone carrying this TCR beta chain turned up a few times. Its cognate antigen is unknown. The study ran its PCR with 60 Vbeta and 13 Jbeta primers. Assay used: immunoSEQ multiplex PCR; TCRdb lists only in-frame clones, some missing. The table lists more than 200,000 clones, about 83% of them singletons. Germline CDR1 MNHNY, CDR2 SVGAGI (reference sequence). J was trimmed by 2 bases and V by 8 bases; bases with no gene match: 12. The CDR3 covers 15 residues. The data were obtained in a study of cytomegalovirus exposure and HLA in healthy donors. Study-level results: About 87% or about 30% of the time was how often most TCR beta V segments were productive, according to an earlier analysis. Differences between HLA loci emerged in a later analysis of TCR association rates, with DRB1 most and HLA-C fewest.

The chain couples TRBV6-6 to TRBJ2-7; 7 nucleotides align to TRBD1. Sequencing input: PBMCs. The sequence was obtained from a girl aged 5-17 years in good health and CMV-seronegative. CDR3 residues: CASRETGQRTYEQYF. The CDR3 DNA is TGTGCCAGCCGAGAAACGGGACAGAGAACCTACGAGCAGTACTTC.